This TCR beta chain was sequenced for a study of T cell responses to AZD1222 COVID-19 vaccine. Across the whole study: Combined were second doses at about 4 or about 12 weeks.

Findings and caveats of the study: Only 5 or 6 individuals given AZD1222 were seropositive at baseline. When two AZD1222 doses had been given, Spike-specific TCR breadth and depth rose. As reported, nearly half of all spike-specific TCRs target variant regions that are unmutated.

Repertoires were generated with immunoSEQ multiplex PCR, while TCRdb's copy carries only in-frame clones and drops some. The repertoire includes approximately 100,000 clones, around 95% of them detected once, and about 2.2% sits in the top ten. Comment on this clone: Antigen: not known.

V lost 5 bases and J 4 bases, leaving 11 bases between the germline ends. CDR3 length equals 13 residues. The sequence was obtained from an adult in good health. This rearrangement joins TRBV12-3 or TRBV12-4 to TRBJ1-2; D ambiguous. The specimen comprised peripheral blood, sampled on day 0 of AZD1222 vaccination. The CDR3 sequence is CASSNNLLYGYTF. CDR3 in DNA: TGTGCCAGCAGTAACAACCTACTCTATGGCTACACCTTC.